Below, 16 T cell receptor beta chains from the same sample are listed, as sequenced in a study of blood T cell repertoires in COVID-19. Assay: immunoSEQ multiplex PCR; the TCRdb copy retains only in-frame clones and omits some. The sample contains about 270,000 clones, around nine tenths of which appear only once. Sequenced input: peripheral blood. The source is a woman aged 55-70 years who had recovered from COVID-19.

The chain employs TRBV29-1 and TRBJ1-3, with 10 bases fitting TRBD1. Losses at the gene ends were 4 bases for V and 2 bases for J; bases not matched to a gene: 5. CDR3 length: 15 amino acids. Germline V gives CDR1 SQVTM, CDR2 ANQGSEA. CDR3 DNA: TGCAGCGTTGTGGCCGGACAGGGGGCTGGAAACACCATATATTTT. Translated: CSVVAGQGAGNTIYF. Filled out from reference TRBV29-1 and TRBJ1-3, the complete variable domain reads SAVISQKPSRDICQRGTSLTIQCQVDSQVTMMFWYRQQPGQSLTLIATANQGSEATYESGFVIDKFPISRPNLTFSTLTVSNMSPEDSSIYLCSVVAGQGAGNTIYFGEGSWLTVV.

V is TRBV7-2 and J is TRBJ2-1; TRBD2 aligns across 15 bases. Germline V CDR1 and CDR2: SGHTA, FQGNSA. Trimming at V came to 4 bases and at J to 8 bases, leaving 6 bases not matched to a gene. The CDR3 is 16 residues long. In DNA form, the CDR3 reads TGTGCCAGCAGCTCAGGACTAGCGGGGGGGCAGGATGAGCAGTTCTTC. Translated, it gives CASSSGLAGGQDEQFF.

The chain combines TRBV7-9 with TRBJ1-2; 7 positions match TRBD1. This CDR3 is built from 14 residues. After removal of 4 bases from V and 6 bases from J, the junction contained 8 bases not matched to a gene. The germline V gene encodes CDR1 SEHNR and CDR2 FQNEAQ (reference sequence). The CDR3 DNA reads as TGTGCCAGCAGCTCCAACACAGGGGCCCATGGCTACACCTTC. This codes for CASSSNTGAHGYTF.

The CDR3 nucleotides are TGTGCCAGCAGCTTGGGGACAGGGACCTATGGCTACACCTTC. This gives the protein CASSLGTGTYGYTF. The chain links TRBV5-5 to TRBJ1-2, with 8 nucleotides matching TRBD1. The CDR3 is made up of 14 amino acids. V trimming: 0 bases; J trimming: 4 bases; junction bases outside the gene matches: 2. CDR1 and CDR2 from the germline V gene are SGHKS and YYEKEE (reference sequence).

The chain has TRBV3-1 (or the pseudogene TRBV3-2) and TRBJ1-2, with 9 nucleotides matching TRBD1. This CDR3 region has 15 residues. Per germline, CDR1 LGHDT and CDR2 YNNKEL (reference sequence). With V trimmed by 2 bases and J by 4 bases, 5 bases remained unmatched. The CDR3 region has the DNA TGTGCCAGCAGCCAACGGGACAGGGTGGCCTATGGCTACACCTTC. Encoded protein: CASSQRDRVAYGYTF.

The chain links TRBV10-3 to TRBJ1-3; D is perhaps TRBD1 (5 bases). The CDR3 covers 14 residues. The germline CDR1 and CDR2 sequences are ENHRY and SYGVKD. Trimming took off 6 bases at V and 0 bases at J, with 9 bases between the two ends. CDR3 loop: CAIRTENSGNTIYF. Here the CDR3 DNA reads TGTGCCATCAGGACAGAAAACTCTGGAAACACCATATATTTT.

This clone was seen a handful of times. The J gene is TRBJ1-3, the V gene TRBV7-2; D remains ambiguous. V was cut by 2 bases and J by 2 bases, with 7 bases left in between. The CDR3 contains 14 residues. CDR1 SGHTA and CDR2 FQGNSA come from the germline V gene. This chain's CDR3 is CASSLSTTGNTIYF. The CDR3 DNA reads TGTGCCAGCAGCTTATCTACGACTGGAAACACCATATATTTT.

This clone was seen only a few times. The chain joins TRBV12-3 or TRBV12-4 to TRBJ1-5, with D unclear. The CDR3 is made up of 13 amino acids. The ends were cut back, 3 bases at V and 8 bases at J, with 11 bases in the middle. CDR3 in DNA: TGTGCCAGCAGTTTGAGGGCTCGGGAGCCCCAGCATTTT. Amino acids: CASSLRAREPQHF.

This clone has just one count. The gene calls are TRBV28 and TRBJ1-1; no firm D call. The V end lost 4 bases, the J end lost 11 bases, and 11 bases lay between the germline ends. The germline gives CDR1 MDHEN, CDR2 SYDVKM. This CDR3 region has 11 residues. The CDR3 nucleotides read TGTGCCAGCAGTTATGGAGGGTCGGCTTTCTTT. Translated: CASSYGGSAFF. The full variable domain, in which reference TRBV28 and TRBJ1-1 provide the parts outside the CDR3, is DVKVTQSSRYLVKRTGEKVFLECVQDMDHENMFWYRQDPGLGLRLIYFSYDVKMKEKGDIPEGYSVSREKKERFSLILESASTNQTSMYLCASSYGGSAFFGQGTRLTVV.

This chain links TRBV7-9 with TRBJ2-3; TRBD1 agrees at 7 bases. Per germline, CDR1 SEHNR and CDR2 FQNEAQ (reference sequence). The length of the CDR3 is 13 residues. The J segment lost 0 bases and the V segment lost 8 bases, leaving 2 bases of the junction unmatched. CDR3 coding DNA: TGTGCCAGCTCGGGACAGAGCACAGATACGCAGTATTTT. Translation: CASSGQSTDTQYF.

The genes are TRBV27 and TRBJ2-7; 10 bases match TRBD1. Germline CDR1 and CDR2: MNHEY and SMNVEV (reference sequence). V lost 7 bases and J lost 6; bases outside the gene matches: 6. CDR3 length equals 13 residues. The CDR3 sequence: CASNVGQGGEQYF. Here the CDR3 DNA reads TGTGCCAGCAACGTAGGACAGGGGGGCGAGCAGTACTTC.

V and J are TRBV5-4 and TRBJ2-7; 7 nucleotides line up with TRBD1. The CDR3 spans 12 residues. V lost 3 bases, J lost 4 bases, and 1 base stayed unmatched. The germline CDR1 and CDR2 sequences are SGHNT and YYREEE (reference sequence). The CDR3 region has the DNA TGTGCCAGCAGCTCACAGGGGTACGAGCAGTACTTC. Protein: CASSSQGYEQYF. Based on the CDR3 plus reference TRBV5-4 and TRBJ2-7, the full variable domain is ETGVTQSPTHLIKTRGQQVTLRCSSQSGHNTVSWYQQALGQGPQFIFQYYREEENGRGNFPPRFSGLQFPNYSSELNVNALELDDSALYLCASSSQGYEQYFGPGTRLTVT.

This clone has only a few counts. The gene calls are TRBV19 and TRBJ2-1, with a weak D call TRBD2 (6 bases). The V gene's germline CDR1 is LNHDA and CDR2 SQIVND (reference sequence). The length of the CDR3 is 16 residues. V dropped 5 bases and J dropped 0 bases, with 14 bases sitting between them. Written as DNA, the CDR3 is TGTGCCAGTAGTCCCTTAGCGGAAAGCTCCTACAATGAGCAGTTCTTC. The encoded protein is CASSPLAESSYNEQFF.

The rearrangement joins TRBV27 to TRBJ2-3; 8 nucleotides line up with TRBD1. This CDR3 is built from 15 residues. V was clipped by 4 bases and J by 6 bases; unmatched bases: 9. Germline-derived CDR1 and CDR2 are MNHEY and SMNVEV (reference sequence). CDR3 nucleotides: TGTGCCAGCAGTTGGGAACAGGGGGTTGTTGATACGCAGTATTTT. Translation: CASSWEQGVVDTQYF.

This clone was seen only a few times. V is TRBV6-6 and J is TRBJ1-1, with D possibly TRBD1 on 5 matching bases. The V gene lost 4 bases and the J gene lost 4 bases, with 13 bases spanning the gap. The CDR3 loop spans 14 amino acids. CDR1 is MNHNY and CDR2 is SVGAGI in the germline V gene (reference sequence). The CDR3 loop is CASSFQGGGTEAFF. The CDR3, as DNA: TGTGCCAGCAGTTTTCAGGGAGGAGGCACTGAAGCTTTCTTT.

The genes are TRBV28 and TRBJ2-7, with TRBD2 identical over 11 bases. V lost 5 bases, J lost 5 bases, and 8 bases stayed unmatched. The CDR3 has 15 amino acids. Germline CDR1 MDHEN, CDR2 SYDVKM. Here the CDR3 DNA reads TGTGCCAGCAGTATCAGTAGCGGGGGGGAGAACGAGCAGTACTTC. Amino acids: CASSISSGGENEQYF.